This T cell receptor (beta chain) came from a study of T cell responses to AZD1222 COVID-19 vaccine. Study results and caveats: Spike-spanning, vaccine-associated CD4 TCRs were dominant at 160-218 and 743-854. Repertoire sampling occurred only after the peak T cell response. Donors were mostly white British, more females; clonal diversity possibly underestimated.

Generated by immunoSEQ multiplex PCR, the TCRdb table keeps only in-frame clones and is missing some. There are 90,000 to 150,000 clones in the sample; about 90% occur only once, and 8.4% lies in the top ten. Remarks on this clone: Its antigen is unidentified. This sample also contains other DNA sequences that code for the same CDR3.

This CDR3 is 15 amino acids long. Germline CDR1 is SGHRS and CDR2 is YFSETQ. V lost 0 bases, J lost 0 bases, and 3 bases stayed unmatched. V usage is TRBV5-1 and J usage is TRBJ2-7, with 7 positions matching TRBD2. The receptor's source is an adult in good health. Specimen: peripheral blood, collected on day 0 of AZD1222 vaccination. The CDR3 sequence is CASSLAGGSSYEQYF. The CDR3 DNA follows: TGCGCCAGCAGCTTGGCCGGCGGGAGCTCCTACGAGCAGTACTTC.